Listed here is a single TCR beta chain. The entry originates in a study of graft-versus-host responses after intestinal transplantation. Study-wide results and limits: Subjects displaying graft-donor T cell macrochimerism possessed elevated graft-versus-host to host-versus-graft clonal ratios inside allografts. GvH clone levels peaked in circulation, and this peak was associated with early post-transplant HvG declines.

Dividing CFSE-low CD3+CD4+ and CD3+CD8+ responders were isolated by sorting after the reaction. The CDR3 spans 15 residues. The germline gives CDR1 WSHSY, CDR2 SAAADI. The V and J ends lost 6 bases and 2 bases, in that order; junction bases with no gene match: 3. Measured with immunoSEQ multiplex PCR; TCRdb has only the in-frame clones, and not every one. The sample comprises 8,800 or so clones, over 25% of which are singletons, and roughly 5.7% rests with the top ten. The receptor comes from a human patient who received an intestinal transplant. The chain links TRBV10-2 to TRBJ2-7; 14 bases fit TRBD2. The sequencing used alloreactive CD4+ T cells from a mixed lymphocyte reaction culture, collected before intestinal transplant. Described subset: CFSE-low proliferating T cells sorted from roughly six-day pre-transplant mixed lymphocyte reaction (GvH or HvG direction). The CDR3 sequence: CASSRTSGGTYEQYF. The DNA for the CDR3 is TGCGCCAGCAGCCGGACTAGCGGGGGGACCTACGAGCAGTACTTC.